What follows are 19 T cell receptor beta chains derived from one specimen sequenced in a study of PD-L1 blockade in urothelial cancer. The protocol was immunoSEQ multiplex PCR, while the TCRdb copy is restricted to in-frame clones and leaves out a portion. Among more than 90,000 clones listed, more than 85% were seen once. Indicated time point: peripheral blood 6 weeks after treatment start. The source material was PBMCs, sampled around atezolizumab (anti-PD-L1) treatment. The source is a man aged 55 to 70 with urothelial cancer.

The chain links TRBV6-6 to TRBJ1-1; TRBD1 might be the D (5 bases). V was shortened by 7 bases and J by 4 bases, with 19 bases between the two germline ends. The CDR3 contains 15 residues. CDR1 is MNHNY and CDR2 is SVGAGI in the germline V gene (reference sequence). The CDR3 protein is CASNDRGGWGTEAFF. The CDR3 DNA sequence: TGTGCCAGCAACGACCGCGGGGGGTGGGGCACTGAAGCTTTCTTT.

CDR3 in DNA: TGCGCCAGCAGCTTGAGGACTAGCGGGAGCAGGTACAATGAGCAGTTCTTC. It specifies CASSLRTSGSRYNEQFF. The chain is built from TRBV5-1 and TRBJ2-1; 13 bases are a match to TRBD2. Per the germline V gene, CDR1 is SGHRS and CDR2 is YFSETQ. The ends lost 1 base at V and 4 bases at J; junction bases unmatched: 5. This CDR3 has 17 residues.

The gene calls are TRBV7-9 and TRBJ2-2, with D perhaps TRBD2 (5 bases). Germline CDR1 is SEHNR and CDR2 is FQNEAQ (reference sequence). Trimming took off 1 base at V and 5 bases at J, with 14 bases between the two ends. The CDR3 sequence is 16 residues long. CDR3 sequence reads: CASSLGVWESTGELFF. The CDR3 bases are TGTGCCAGCAGCTTAGGGGTTTGGGAGTCTACCGGGGAGCTGTTTTTT.

On this clone: One junction end does not reproduce the germline sequence, and a read error may be involved. The rearrangement joins TRBV5-1 to TRBJ2-2, with 7 bases matching TRBD2. The germline gives CDR1 SGHRS, CDR2 YFSETQ. CDR3 length equals 15 residues. CDR3 in amino acids: CASNLGAGSTGELFF. In nucleotides, the CDR3 is TGCGCCAGCAACTTGGGAGCGGGGAGCACCGGGGAGCTGTTTTTT. Supplemented by reference TRBV5-1 and TRBJ2-2, the full variable domain reads KAGVTQTPRYLIKTRGQQVTLSCSPISGHRSVSWYQQTPGQGLQFLFEYFSETQRNKGNFPGRFSGRQFSNSRSEMNVSTLELGDSALYLCASNLGAGSTGELFFGEGSRLTVL.

The chain combines TRBV5-1 with TRBJ2-1, with a possible D match to TRBD2 (6 bases). The V gene's germline CDR1 is SGHRS and CDR2 YFSETQ. This CDR3 spans 15 amino acids. V shed 4 bases and J shed 2 bases, with 13 bases lying between them. The CDR3 region is CASSGGLQAYNEQFF. CDR3 bases: TGCGCCAGCAGCGGGGGACTTCAAGCCTACAATGAGCAGTTCTTC.

This clone showed up just a few times. The chain links TRBV7-2 to TRBJ1-5; TRBD1 matches at 8 bases. Germline loops: CDR1 SGHTA, CDR2 FQGNSA. The trim removed 5 bases at V and 5 bases at J, leaving 2 bases unmatched. The CDR3 loop spans 13 amino acids. The CDR3 loop is CASSQGADQPQHF. The CDR3 DNA follows: TGTGCCAGCAGCCAGGGGGCAGATCAGCCCCAGCATTTT.

For the CDR3, the DNA is TGTGCCATCAGCGGACAGGGGGCTTACGAGCAGTACTTC. Translated: CAISGQGAYEQYF. The genes are TRBV10-3 and TRBJ2-7; TRBD1 matches at 11 bases. The CDR3 loop spans 13 amino acids. CDR1 and CDR2 (germline): ENHRY, SYGVKD. With V trimmed by 6 bases and J by 4 bases, 2 bases remained unmatched.

This clone was observed once. The J gene is TRBJ2-1, the V gene TRBV6-5; 7 nucleotides align to TRBD2. Germline CDR1 reads MNHEY; CDR2 reads SVGAGI. CDR3 size: 15 residues. V dropped 6 bases and J dropped 1; count of bases not matched to a gene: 6. The CDR3 DNA reads as TGTGCCAGCAGGCTACGGGGGGAATCCTACAATGAGCAGTTCTTC. It yields the protein CASRLRGESYNEQFF.

CDR3 region: CASSLNTGELFF. CDR3 in DNA: TGTGCCAGCAGCCTGAACACCGGGGAGCTGTTTTTT. V gene TRBV9 combines with J gene TRBJ2-2; no definite D call. Trimming took off 4 bases at V and 1 base at J, with 2 bases between the two ends. The CDR3 loop spans 12 amino acids. The germline V gene has CDR1 SGDLS and CDR2 YYNGEE.

This chain connects TRBV19 to TRBJ1-1; TRBD1 might be the D (6 bases). This CDR3 is 16 amino acids long. The V end was cut by 6 bases, the J end by 4 bases, with 21 bases between. Germline V gene lookup returns CDR1 LNHDA and CDR2 SQIVND (reference sequence). Written as DNA, the CDR3 is TGTGCCAGTAGCCTAACCCTACAGGGACCCCTCACTGAAGCTTTCTTT. This translates into CASSLTLQGPLTEAFF.

The chain carries TRBV5-4 and TRBJ2-7, with 7 bases fitting TRBD2. Germline assignment: CDR1 SGHNT and CDR2 YYREEE (reference sequence). Trimming at V came to 10 bases and at J to 0 bases, leaving 13 bases not matched to a gene. The CDR3 has 15 residues. The CDR3 reads CAASSGREASYEQYF. CDR3 nucleotides: TGTGCCGCCTCATCGGGTCGGGAGGCCTCCTACGAGCAGTACTTC.

The gene calls are TRBV4-3 and TRBJ1-6; 8 nucleotides line up with TRBD1. The CDR3 spans 17 residues. V gave up 6 bases and J gave up 3 bases; unmatched junction bases: 10. Germline V lookup: CDR1 LGHNA, CDR2 YSLEER. CDR3 sequence reads: CASSQSGTGGYNSPLHF. Here the CDR3 DNA reads TGCGCCAGCAGTCAATCCGGGACAGGAGGCTATAATTCACCCCTCCACTTT.

V is TRBV2 and J is TRBJ1-6, with D unresolved. In germline, CDR1 is SNHLY, CDR2 FYNNEI. Deletions cut 4 bases from V and 0 bases from J, with 13 bases between. The CDR3 runs 17 residues. The CDR3 DNA is TGTGCCAGCAGTGGCCAGGCTTCGAGCTCCTATAATTCACCCCTCCACTTT. Protein sequence: CASSGQASSSYNSPLHF.

The rearrangement uses TRBV11-2 and TRBJ2-6; D is perhaps TRBD2 (5 bases). V lost 5 bases to trimming and J lost 2 bases, with 10 bases between them. The germline V gene has CDR1 SGHAT and CDR2 FQNNGV. This CDR3 comprises 15 residues. The CDR3 loop is CASSNVGAGANVLTF. In DNA, the CDR3 is TGTGCCAGCAGCAATGTGGGAGCTGGGGCCAACGTCCTGACTTTC.

This clone was counted once. J is TRBJ1-5 and V is TRBV19; D gene unclear. V was trimmed by 5 bases and J by 0 bases, leaving 14 bases between them. Germline loops: CDR1 LNHDA, CDR2 SQIVND (reference sequence). The CDR3 runs 16 residues. The CDR3 DNA sequence: TGTGCCAGTAGTTTAGTTCCCAGATATAGCAATCAGCCCCAGCATTTT. Protein: CASSLVPRYSNQPQHF. Full variable domain (rest looked up from reference TRBV19 and TRBJ1-5): DGGITQSPKYLFRKEGQNVTLSCEQNLNHDAMYWYRQDPGQGLRLIYYSQIVNDFQKGDIAEGYSVSREKKESFPLTVTSAQKNPTAFYLCASSLVPRYSNQPQHFGDGTRLSIL.

The chain employs TRBV7-3 and TRBJ2-1, with 11 nucleotides matching TRBD2. This CDR3 is built from 16 residues. CDR1 and CDR2 from the germline V gene are SGHTA and FQGTGA. V was pared by 5 bases and J by 9 bases, with 12 bases of the junction left unmatched. The CDR3 loop is CASSPKLAGGLLEQFF. DNA for the CDR3: TGTGCCAGCAGCCCAAAGTTAGCGGGGGGGCTCCTTGAGCAGTTCTTC.

This rearrangement joins TRBV5-6 to TRBJ1-2; a possible D gene is TRBD1 (5 bases). V was pared by 0 bases and J by 2 bases, with 11 bases between. CDR1 is SGHDT, CDR2 YYEEEE, per germline. The CDR3 has 15 residues. The CDR3 spells CASSLADRANYGYTF. CDR3 DNA sequence: TGTGCCAGCAGCTTGGCCGACAGAGCAAACTATGGCTACACCTTC. The complete variable domain, with remaining parts taken from reference TRBV5-6 and TRBJ1-2, reads DAGVTQSPTHLIKTRGQQVTLRCSPKSGHDTVSWYQQALGQGPQFIFQYYEEEERQRGNFPDRFSGHQFPNYSSELNVNALLLGDSALYLCASSLADRANYGYTFGSGTRLTVV.

The chain is built from TRBV7-6 and TRBJ2-2, with TRBD1 matching 10 bases. Germline V gene data show CDR1 as SGHVS and CDR2 as FNYEAQ. This CDR3 spans 14 amino acids. V shed 7 bases, J shed 6 bases, and the junction held 5 bases outside the gene matches. CDR3 loop: CASTRDRGAGELFF. As DNA, the CDR3 is TGTGCCAGCACCCGGGACAGGGGAGCCGGGGAGCTGTTTTTT.

CDR3 region: CASSFSGTGTDTQYF. CDR3 nucleotides: TGTGCCAGCAGCTTTAGCGGGACCGGCACAGATACGCAGTATTTT. The chain employs TRBV7-2 and TRBJ2-3; 8 nucleotides agree with TRBD2. CDR1 and CDR2 (germline): SGHTA, FQGNSA. The CDR3 is made up of 15 amino acids. J gave up 1 base and V 3 bases, and 3 bases lay outside the gene matches.